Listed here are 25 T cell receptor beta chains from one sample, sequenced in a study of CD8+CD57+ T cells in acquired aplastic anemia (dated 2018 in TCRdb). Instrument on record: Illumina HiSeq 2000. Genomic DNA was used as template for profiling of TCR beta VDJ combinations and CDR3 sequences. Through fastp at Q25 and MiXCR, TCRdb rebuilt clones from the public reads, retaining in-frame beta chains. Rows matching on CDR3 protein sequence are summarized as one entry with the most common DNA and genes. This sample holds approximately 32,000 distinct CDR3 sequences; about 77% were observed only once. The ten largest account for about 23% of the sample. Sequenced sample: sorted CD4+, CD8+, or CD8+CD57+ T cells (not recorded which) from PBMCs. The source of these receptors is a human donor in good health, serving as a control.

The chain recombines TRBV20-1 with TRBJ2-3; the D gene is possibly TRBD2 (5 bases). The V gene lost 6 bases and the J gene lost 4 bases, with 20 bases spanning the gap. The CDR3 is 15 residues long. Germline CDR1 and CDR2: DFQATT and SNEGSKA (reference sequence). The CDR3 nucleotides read TGCAGTGCCCCGCTGAGCGGCGCCAGCGCAGATACGCAGTATTTT. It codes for CSAPLSGASADTQYF.

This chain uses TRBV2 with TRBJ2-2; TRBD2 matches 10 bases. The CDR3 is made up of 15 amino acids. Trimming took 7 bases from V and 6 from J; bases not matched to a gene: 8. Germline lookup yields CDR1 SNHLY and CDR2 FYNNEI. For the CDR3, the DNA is TGTGCCAGCATAGAGGAGCGGGGGGGCGCCGGGGAGCTGTTTTTT. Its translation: CASIEERGGAGELFF.

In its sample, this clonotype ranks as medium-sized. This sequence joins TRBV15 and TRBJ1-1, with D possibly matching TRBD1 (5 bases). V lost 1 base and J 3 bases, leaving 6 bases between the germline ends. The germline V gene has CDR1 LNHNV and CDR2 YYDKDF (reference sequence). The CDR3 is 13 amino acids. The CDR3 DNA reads TGTGCCACCAGCAGAGGGGGGGACACTGAAGCTTTCTTT. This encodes CATSRGGDTEAFF.

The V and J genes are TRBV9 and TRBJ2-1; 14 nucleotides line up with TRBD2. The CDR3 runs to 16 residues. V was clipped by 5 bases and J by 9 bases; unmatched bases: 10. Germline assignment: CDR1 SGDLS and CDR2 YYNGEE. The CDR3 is CASRPTSGGDPGEQFF. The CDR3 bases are TGTGCCAGCAGGCCGACTAGCGGGGGGGACCCGGGTGAGCAGTTCTTC.

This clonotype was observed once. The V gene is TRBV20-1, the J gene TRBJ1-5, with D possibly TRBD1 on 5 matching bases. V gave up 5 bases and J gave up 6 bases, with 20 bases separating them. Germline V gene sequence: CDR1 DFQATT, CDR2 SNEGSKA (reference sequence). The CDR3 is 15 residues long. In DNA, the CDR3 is TGCAGTGCTTCTGATGGGACCGCGGCGAGTCAGCCCCAGCATTTT. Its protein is CSASDGTAASQPQHF.

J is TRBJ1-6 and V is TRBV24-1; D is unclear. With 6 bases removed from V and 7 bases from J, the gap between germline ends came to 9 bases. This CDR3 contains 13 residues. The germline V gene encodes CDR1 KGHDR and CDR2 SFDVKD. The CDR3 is CATSLGANSPLHF. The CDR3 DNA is TGTGCCACCAGTTTGGGTGCCAATTCACCCCTCCACTTT.

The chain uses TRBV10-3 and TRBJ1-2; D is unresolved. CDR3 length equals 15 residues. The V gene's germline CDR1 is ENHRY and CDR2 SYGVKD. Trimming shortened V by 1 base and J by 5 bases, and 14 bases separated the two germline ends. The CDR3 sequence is CAISEWNLGGYGYTF. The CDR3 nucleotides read TGTGCCATCAGTGAGTGGAATCTTGGAGGGTATGGCTACACCTTC.

The CDR3, as DNA: TGTGCCAGTAGTATACTGTCCGGGGCCTACGAGCAGTACTTC. It specifies CASSILSGAYEQYF. This chain uses TRBV19 with TRBJ2-7; D may be TRBD2 (5 bases). Trimming removed 2 bases at V and 2 bases at J, with 10 bases between. The CDR3 contains 14 residues. CDR1 is LNHDA and CDR2 is SQIVND in the germline V gene (reference sequence).

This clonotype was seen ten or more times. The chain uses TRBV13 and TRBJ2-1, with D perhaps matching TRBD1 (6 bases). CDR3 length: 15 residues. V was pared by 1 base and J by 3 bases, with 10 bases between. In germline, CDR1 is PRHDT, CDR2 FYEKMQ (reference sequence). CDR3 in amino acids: CASSLVSGDYNEQFF. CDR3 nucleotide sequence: TGTGCCAGCAGCTTAGTGTCAGGGGACTACAATGAGCAGTTCTTC.

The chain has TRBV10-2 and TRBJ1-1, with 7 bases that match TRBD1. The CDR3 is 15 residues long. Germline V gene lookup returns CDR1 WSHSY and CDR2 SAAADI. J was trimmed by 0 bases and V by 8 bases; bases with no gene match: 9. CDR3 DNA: TGCGCCAGCCAAGGGACAGCAACCCTGAACACTGAAGCTTTCTTT. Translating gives CASQGTATLNTEAFF.

CDR3 protein: CASRVDRAQSPLHF. In DNA form, the CDR3 reads TGTGCCAGCAGAGTCGACAGGGCTCAGTCACCCCTCCACTTT. The rearrangement links TRBV2 to TRBJ1-6; 7 nucleotides match TRBD1. Looked up from germline, CDR1 is SNHLY and CDR2 is FYNNEI. The CDR3 loop spans 14 amino acids. Unmatched junction bases numbered 9, after V lost 6 bases and J lost 10 bases.

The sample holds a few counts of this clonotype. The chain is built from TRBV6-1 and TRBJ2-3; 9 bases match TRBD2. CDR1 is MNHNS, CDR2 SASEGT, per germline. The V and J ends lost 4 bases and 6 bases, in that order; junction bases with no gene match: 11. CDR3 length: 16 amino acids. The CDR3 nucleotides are TGTGCCAGCAGTGGCGACTGGCGGGGGGGGTTGGATACGCAGTATTTT. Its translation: CASSGDWRGGLDTQYF.

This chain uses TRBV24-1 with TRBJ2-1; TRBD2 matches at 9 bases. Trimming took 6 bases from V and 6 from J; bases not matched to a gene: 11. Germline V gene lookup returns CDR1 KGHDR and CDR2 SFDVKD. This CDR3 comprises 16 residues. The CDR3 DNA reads TGTGCCACCAGTCACCCAACAGCGGGAGGTCTCAATGAGCAGTTCTTC. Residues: CATSHPTAGGLNEQFF.

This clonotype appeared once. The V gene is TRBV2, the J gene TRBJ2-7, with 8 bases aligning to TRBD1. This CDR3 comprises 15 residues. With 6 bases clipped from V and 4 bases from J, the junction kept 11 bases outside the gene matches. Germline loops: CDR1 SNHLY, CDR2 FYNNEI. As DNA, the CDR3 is TGTGCCAGCAGCCAAGCCCGGGACAGGCATTACGAGCAGTACTTC. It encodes CASSQARDRHYEQYF.

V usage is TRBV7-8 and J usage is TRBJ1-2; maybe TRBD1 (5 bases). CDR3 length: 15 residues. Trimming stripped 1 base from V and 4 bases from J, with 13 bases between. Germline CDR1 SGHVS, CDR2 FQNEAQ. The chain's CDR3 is CASSLGAGSVYGYTF. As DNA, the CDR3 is TGTGCCAGCAGCTTAGGAGCAGGGTCAGTCTATGGCTACACCTTC.

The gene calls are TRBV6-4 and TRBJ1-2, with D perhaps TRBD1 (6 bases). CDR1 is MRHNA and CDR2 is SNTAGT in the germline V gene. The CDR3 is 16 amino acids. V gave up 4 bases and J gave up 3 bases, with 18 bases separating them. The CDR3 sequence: CASSAAGGARDYGYTF. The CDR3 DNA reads TGTGCCAGCAGTGCGGCGGGGGGGGCTCGAGACTATGGCTACACCTTC.

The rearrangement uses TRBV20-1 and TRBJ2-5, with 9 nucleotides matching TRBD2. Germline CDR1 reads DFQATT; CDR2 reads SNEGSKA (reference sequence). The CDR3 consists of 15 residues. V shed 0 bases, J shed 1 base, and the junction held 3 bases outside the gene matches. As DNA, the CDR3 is TGCAGTGCTAGAGATCGACTAGCGGCCCAAGAGACCCAGTACTTC. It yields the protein CSARDRLAAQETQYF.

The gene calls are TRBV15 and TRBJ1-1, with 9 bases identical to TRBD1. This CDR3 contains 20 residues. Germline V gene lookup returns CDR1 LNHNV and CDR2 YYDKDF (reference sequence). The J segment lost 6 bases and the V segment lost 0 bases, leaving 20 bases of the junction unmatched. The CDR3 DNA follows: TGTGCCACCAGCAGAGATCCCGGGACAGGGTTTAGGAAGGGGCATGCTGAAGCTTTCTTT. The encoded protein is CATSRDPGTGFRKGHAEAFF.

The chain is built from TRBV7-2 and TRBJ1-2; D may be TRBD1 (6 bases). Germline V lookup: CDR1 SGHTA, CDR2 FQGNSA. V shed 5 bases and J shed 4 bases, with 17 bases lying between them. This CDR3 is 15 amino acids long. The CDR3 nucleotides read TGTGCCAGCAGCGAGAAGGGGGAGGTCTTCTATGGCTACACCTTC. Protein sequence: CASSEKGEVFYGYTF.

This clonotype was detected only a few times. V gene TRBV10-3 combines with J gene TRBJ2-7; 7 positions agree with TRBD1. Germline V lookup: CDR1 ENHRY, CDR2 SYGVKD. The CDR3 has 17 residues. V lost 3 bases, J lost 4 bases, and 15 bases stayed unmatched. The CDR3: CAISDPALRDREYEQYF. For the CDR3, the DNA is TGTGCCATCAGTGACCCAGCCCTCCGGGACAGAGAGTACGAGCAGTACTTC.

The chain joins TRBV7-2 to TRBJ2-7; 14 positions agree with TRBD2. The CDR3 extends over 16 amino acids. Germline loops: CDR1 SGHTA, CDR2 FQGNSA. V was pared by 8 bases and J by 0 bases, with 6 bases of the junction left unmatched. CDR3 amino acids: CASRLAGGPISYEQYF. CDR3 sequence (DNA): TGTGCCAGCCGACTAGCGGGGGGGCCCATCTCCTACGAGCAGTACTTC. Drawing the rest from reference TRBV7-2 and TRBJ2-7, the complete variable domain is GAGVSQSPSNKVTEKGKDVELRCDPISGHTALYWYRQSLGQGLEFLIYFQGNSAPDKSGLPSDRFSAERTGGSVSTLTIQRTQQEDSAVYLCASRLAGGPISYEQYFGPGTRLTVT.

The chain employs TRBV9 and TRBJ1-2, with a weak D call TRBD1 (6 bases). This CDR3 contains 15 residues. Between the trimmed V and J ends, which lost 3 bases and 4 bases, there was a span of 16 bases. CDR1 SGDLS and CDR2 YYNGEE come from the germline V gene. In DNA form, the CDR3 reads TGTGCCAGCAGCGGAACAGGACAGAGAAGCTATGGCTACACCTTC. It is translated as CASSGTGQRSYGYTF.

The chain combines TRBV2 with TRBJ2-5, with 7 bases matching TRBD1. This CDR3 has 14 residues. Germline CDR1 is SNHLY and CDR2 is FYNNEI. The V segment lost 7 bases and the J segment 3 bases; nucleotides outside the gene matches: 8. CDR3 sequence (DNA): TGTGCCAGCACGGACAGGCCTGGCGAAGAGACCCAGTACTTC. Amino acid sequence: CASTDRPGEETQYF.

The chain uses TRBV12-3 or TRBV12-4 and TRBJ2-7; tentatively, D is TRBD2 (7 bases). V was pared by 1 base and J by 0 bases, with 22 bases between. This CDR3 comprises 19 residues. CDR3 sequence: CASSLVSAFKGGASYEQYF. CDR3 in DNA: TGTGCCAGCAGTTTAGTTTCGGCTTTTAAAGGGGGGGCCTCCTACGAGCAGTACTTC.

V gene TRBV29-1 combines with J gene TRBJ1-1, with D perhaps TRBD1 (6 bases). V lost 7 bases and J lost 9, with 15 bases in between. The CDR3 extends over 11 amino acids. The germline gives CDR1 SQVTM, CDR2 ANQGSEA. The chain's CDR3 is CSALGGHKAFF. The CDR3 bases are TGCAGCGCCTTGGGGGGACACAAAGCTTTCTTT. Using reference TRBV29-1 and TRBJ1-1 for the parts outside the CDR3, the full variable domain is SAVISQKPSRDICQRGTSLTIQCQVDSQVTMMFWYRQQPGQSLTLIATANQGSEATYESGFVIDKFPISRPNLTFSTLTVSNMSPEDSSIYLCSALGGHKAFFGQGTRLTVV.